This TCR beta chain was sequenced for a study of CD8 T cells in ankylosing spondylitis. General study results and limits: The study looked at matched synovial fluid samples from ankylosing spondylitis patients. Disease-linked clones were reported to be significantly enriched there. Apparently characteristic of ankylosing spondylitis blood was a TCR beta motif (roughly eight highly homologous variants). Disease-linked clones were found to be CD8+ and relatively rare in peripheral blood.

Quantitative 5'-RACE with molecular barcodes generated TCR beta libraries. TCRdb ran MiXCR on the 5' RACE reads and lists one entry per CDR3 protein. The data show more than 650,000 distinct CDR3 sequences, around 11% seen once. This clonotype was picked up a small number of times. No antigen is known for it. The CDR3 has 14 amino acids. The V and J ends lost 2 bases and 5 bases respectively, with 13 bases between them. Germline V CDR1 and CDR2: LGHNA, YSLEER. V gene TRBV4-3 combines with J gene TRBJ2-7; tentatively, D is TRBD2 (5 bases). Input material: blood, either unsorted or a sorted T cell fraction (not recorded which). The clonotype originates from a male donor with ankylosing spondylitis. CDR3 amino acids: CASSQLAAGDEQYF. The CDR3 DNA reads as TGCGCCAGCAGCCAACTGGCTGCCGGGGACGAGCAGTACTTC.